A single sample gave rise to the 20 T cell receptor beta chains below, sequenced in a study of T cell changes during pregnancy in multiple sclerosis. Measured with immunoSEQ multiplex PCR; TCRdb has only the in-frame clones, and not every one. This sample has approximately 87,000 clones; 90% to 95% occur once, and the top ten carry 0.45% to 0.55%. The sample was CD4+ T cells from peripheral blood mononuclear cells, taken in the second trimester of pregnancy. These receptors were obtained from a female donor with multiple sclerosis, enrolled in a pregnancy study.

This clone is a singleton in its sample. The chain has TRBV7-2 and TRBJ1-1, with D possibly matching TRBD1 (6 bases). The CDR3 covers 16 residues. CDR1 and CDR2 (germline): SGHTA, FQGNSA. Trimming took off 1 base at V and 1 base at J, with 13 bases between the two ends. The CDR3 spells CASSLVGGATNTEAFF. The CDR3 DNA reads TGTGCCAGCAGCTTAGTGGGGGGGGCTACGAACACTGAAGCTTTCTTT.

The chain uses TRBV14 and TRBJ1-2; 9 bases match TRBD1. The V gene's germline CDR1 is SGHDN and CDR2 FVKESK. The CDR3 totals 15 residues. After removal of 3 bases from V and 5 bases from J, the junction contained 7 bases not matched to a gene. The CDR3 sequence is CASSQMGQGVYGYTF. In DNA, the CDR3 is TGTGCCAGCAGCCAGATGGGACAGGGAGTTTATGGCTACACCTTC.

The V and J genes are TRBV25-1 and TRBJ1-4; no clear D. CDR3 length: 14 amino acids. Germline values: CDR1 MGHDK, CDR2 SYGVNS. Trimming pared 1 base from V and 11 bases from J, leaving 14 bases between. The chain's CDR3 is CASSEWQKGRKLFF. CDR3 nucleotides: TGTGCCAGCAGTGAATGGCAGAAAGGGAGGAAACTGTTTTTT. Full variable domain (remainder filled in from reference TRBV25-1 and TRBJ1-4): EADIYQTPRYLVIGTGKKITLECSQTMGHDKMYWYQQDPGMELHLIHYSYGVNSTEKGDLSSESTVSRIRTEHFPLTLESARPSHTSQYLCASSEWQKGRKLFFGSGTQLSVL.

The V and J genes are TRBV10-3 and TRBJ1-3; no firm D call. The germline V gene encodes CDR1 ENHRY and CDR2 SYGVKD. The CDR3 consists of 15 residues. The V end was cut by 2 bases, the J end by 0 bases, with 8 bases between. CDR3 DNA sequence: TGTGCCATCAGTGAGCAGATCGTCTCTGGAAACACCATATATTTT. Amino acids: CAISEQIVSGNTIYF.

The genes are TRBV7-2 and TRBJ2-3; 9 bases are a match to TRBD1. V lost 3 bases and J lost 8; bases outside the gene matches: 9. This CDR3 has 15 residues. Germline V gene sequence: CDR1 SGHTA, CDR2 FQGNSA. CDR3 residues: CASSFRGQGPGTQYF. CDR3 in DNA: TGTGCCAGCAGCTTTCGGGGACAGGGTCCGGGTACGCAGTATTTT.

The chain carries TRBV28 and TRBJ2-2, with a weak D call TRBD1 (5 bases). Looked up from germline, CDR1 is MDHEN and CDR2 is SYDVKM. The CDR3 has 13 residues. The V and J ends lost 5 bases and 5 bases respectively, with 9 bases between them. The CDR3 coding sequence is TGTGCCAGCAGTCCACAGGAAACCGGGGAGCTGTTTTTT. Translation gives CASSPQETGELFF.

The chain joins TRBV9 to TRBJ1-3; D uncertain. The CDR3 is 14 amino acids. Germline V CDR1 and CDR2: SGDLS, YYNGEE. Trimming removed 3 bases from V and 0 bases from J, with 7 bases in between. The CDR3 region is CASSDGISGNTIYF. The CDR3 DNA reads as TGTGCCAGCAGCGACGGTATCTCTGGAAACACCATATATTTT.

The chain is built from TRBV5-8 and TRBJ2-1, with 12 bases identical to TRBD1. This CDR3 spans 16 amino acids. CDR1 is SGHTS and CDR2 is YDEGEE in the germline V gene. V lost 3 bases to trimming and J lost 5 bases; unmatched junction nucleotides: 6. The CDR3 loop is CASSYRDRGRDNEQFF. CDR3 DNA sequence: TGTGCCAGCAGCTATCGGGACAGGGGGCGGGACAATGAGCAGTTCTTC.

The chain is built from TRBV28 and TRBJ1-5, with a weak D call TRBD1 (5 bases). Germline values: CDR1 MDHEN, CDR2 SYDVKM. CDR3 size: 15 residues. V was shortened by 6 bases and J by 5 bases, with 17 bases between the two germline ends. The CDR3 coding sequence is TGTGCCAGCAGGCCGGGGGGGAGGACCTATCAGCCCCAGCATTTT. Translated, it gives CASRPGGRTYQPQHF.

The chain joins TRBV14 to TRBJ1-1; unclear D gene. The germline V gene encodes CDR1 SGHDN and CDR2 FVKESK. The length of the CDR3 is 13 residues. The ends were cut back, 6 bases at V and 0 bases at J, with 8 bases in the middle. The DNA of the CDR3 is TGTGCCAGCAGTTTACAGATGAACACTGAAGCTTTCTTT. Its protein is CASSLQMNTEAFF.

The chain employs TRBV5-5 and TRBJ2-7, with TRBD1 matching over 12 bases. J gave up 3 bases and V 4 bases, and 2 bases lay outside the gene matches. The CDR3 spans 14 residues. Germline V gives CDR1 SGHKS, CDR2 YYEKEE (reference sequence). The CDR3 loop is CASSGTGGLYEQYF. CDR3 nucleotide sequence: TGTGCCAGCAGCGGGACAGGGGGCCTCTACGAGCAGTACTTC.

V and J are TRBV7-2 and TRBJ1-2; TRBD1 matches 7 bases. Germline CDR1 reads SGHTA; CDR2 reads FQGNSA. After removal of 2 bases from V and 5 bases from J, the junction contained 5 bases not matched to a gene. This CDR3 is built from 14 residues. The CDR3, as DNA: TGTGCCAGCAGCTTATACGGGACAGATTATGGCTACACCTTC. Translation gives CASSLYGTDYGYTF.

The chain joins TRBV28 to TRBJ1-3; no clear D gene. This CDR3 comprises 12 residues. V dropped 8 bases and J dropped 2 bases, with 7 bases sitting between them. Per the germline V gene, CDR1 is MDHEN and CDR2 is SYDVKM. This chain's CDR3 is CASHAAGNTIYF. The CDR3 DNA reads as TGTGCCAGCCACGCAGCTGGAAACACCATATATTTT.

The chain uses TRBV4-1 and TRBJ1-5; TRBD1 matches 9 bases. The germline V gene has CDR1 MGHRA and CDR2 YSYEKL. V lost 0 bases to trimming and J lost 7 bases; unmatched junction nucleotides: 16. This CDR3 region has 19 residues. The chain's CDR3 is CASSQEMDSHRGLWQPQHF. In DNA, the CDR3 is TGCGCCAGCAGCCAAGAAATGGACTCCCACAGGGGGCTCTGGCAGCCCCAGCATTTT.

This sequence joins TRBV10-3 and TRBJ2-7; the D gene is possibly TRBD1 (6 bases). The germline V gene has CDR1 ENHRY and CDR2 SYGVKD. The CDR3 has 13 amino acids. Trimming stripped 6 bases from V and 3 bases from J, with 12 bases between. CDR3 sequence reads: CAISRQENYEQYF. CDR3 nucleotides: TGTGCCATCAGCCGACAGGAGAACTACGAGCAGTACTTC.

The chain links TRBV18 to TRBJ1-6, with 10 bases that match TRBD1. Trimming removed 1 base from V and 5 bases from J; junction bases left unmatched: 11. Germline V gene lookup returns CDR1 KGHSH and CDR2 LQKENI. This CDR3 is built from 19 residues. CDR3 residues: CASSPLDRGWLKNNSPLHF. In DNA, the CDR3 is TGTGCCAGCTCACCACTGGACAGGGGGTGGCTTAAAAATAATTCACCCCTCCACTTT. The full variable domain, its missing parts supplied by reference TRBV18 and TRBJ1-6, is NAGVMQNPRHLVRRRGQEARLRCSPMKGHSHVYWYRQLPEEGLKFMVYLQKENIIDESGMPKERFSAEFPKEGPSILRIQQVVRGDSAAYFCASSPLDRGWLKNNSPLHFGNGTRLTVT.

V and J are TRBV2 and TRBJ2-5; D might be TRBD1 (6 bases). The V end lost 6 bases, the J end lost 2 bases, and 16 bases lay between the germline ends. Per the germline V gene, CDR1 is SNHLY and CDR2 is FYNNEI. The CDR3 has 15 amino acids. The CDR3 is CASRGPGTLQETQYF. CDR3 DNA: TGTGCCAGCAGGGGGCCCGGGACACTACAAGAGACCCAGTACTTC.

This clone is a singleton in its sample. The chain combines TRBV7-9 with TRBJ2-1, with 10 bases identical to TRBD2. The germline gives CDR1 SEHNR, CDR2 FQNEAQ (reference sequence). CDR3 length: 16 amino acids. V was pared by 1 base and J by 6 bases, with 6 bases of the junction left unmatched. The CDR3 protein is CASSLVTGLAVNEQFF. DNA for the CDR3: TGTGCCAGCAGCTTAGTGACCGGACTAGCGGTCAATGAGCAGTTCTTC.

The rearrangement links TRBV4-1 to TRBJ2-5, with TRBD2 identical over 10 bases. V trimming: 1 base; J trimming: 5 bases; junction bases outside the gene matches: 4. The length of the CDR3 is 15 residues. CDR1 MGHRA and CDR2 YSYEKL come from the germline V gene. The CDR3 nucleotides are TGCGCCAGCAGCCAAGCCCTAGCGGGGGCGGAGACCCAGTACTTC. Encoded protein: CASSQALAGAETQYF.

The chain is built from TRBV7-8 and TRBJ1-1, with D unresolved. This CDR3 contains 14 residues. CDR1 is SGHVS, CDR2 FQNEAQ, per germline. Trimming cost V 2 bases and J 7 bases, with 14 bases left between them. The CDR3 region has the DNA TGTGCCAGCAGCTTACGGGAGTCACAACATGAAGCTTTCTTT. Translation gives CASSLRESQHEAFF.